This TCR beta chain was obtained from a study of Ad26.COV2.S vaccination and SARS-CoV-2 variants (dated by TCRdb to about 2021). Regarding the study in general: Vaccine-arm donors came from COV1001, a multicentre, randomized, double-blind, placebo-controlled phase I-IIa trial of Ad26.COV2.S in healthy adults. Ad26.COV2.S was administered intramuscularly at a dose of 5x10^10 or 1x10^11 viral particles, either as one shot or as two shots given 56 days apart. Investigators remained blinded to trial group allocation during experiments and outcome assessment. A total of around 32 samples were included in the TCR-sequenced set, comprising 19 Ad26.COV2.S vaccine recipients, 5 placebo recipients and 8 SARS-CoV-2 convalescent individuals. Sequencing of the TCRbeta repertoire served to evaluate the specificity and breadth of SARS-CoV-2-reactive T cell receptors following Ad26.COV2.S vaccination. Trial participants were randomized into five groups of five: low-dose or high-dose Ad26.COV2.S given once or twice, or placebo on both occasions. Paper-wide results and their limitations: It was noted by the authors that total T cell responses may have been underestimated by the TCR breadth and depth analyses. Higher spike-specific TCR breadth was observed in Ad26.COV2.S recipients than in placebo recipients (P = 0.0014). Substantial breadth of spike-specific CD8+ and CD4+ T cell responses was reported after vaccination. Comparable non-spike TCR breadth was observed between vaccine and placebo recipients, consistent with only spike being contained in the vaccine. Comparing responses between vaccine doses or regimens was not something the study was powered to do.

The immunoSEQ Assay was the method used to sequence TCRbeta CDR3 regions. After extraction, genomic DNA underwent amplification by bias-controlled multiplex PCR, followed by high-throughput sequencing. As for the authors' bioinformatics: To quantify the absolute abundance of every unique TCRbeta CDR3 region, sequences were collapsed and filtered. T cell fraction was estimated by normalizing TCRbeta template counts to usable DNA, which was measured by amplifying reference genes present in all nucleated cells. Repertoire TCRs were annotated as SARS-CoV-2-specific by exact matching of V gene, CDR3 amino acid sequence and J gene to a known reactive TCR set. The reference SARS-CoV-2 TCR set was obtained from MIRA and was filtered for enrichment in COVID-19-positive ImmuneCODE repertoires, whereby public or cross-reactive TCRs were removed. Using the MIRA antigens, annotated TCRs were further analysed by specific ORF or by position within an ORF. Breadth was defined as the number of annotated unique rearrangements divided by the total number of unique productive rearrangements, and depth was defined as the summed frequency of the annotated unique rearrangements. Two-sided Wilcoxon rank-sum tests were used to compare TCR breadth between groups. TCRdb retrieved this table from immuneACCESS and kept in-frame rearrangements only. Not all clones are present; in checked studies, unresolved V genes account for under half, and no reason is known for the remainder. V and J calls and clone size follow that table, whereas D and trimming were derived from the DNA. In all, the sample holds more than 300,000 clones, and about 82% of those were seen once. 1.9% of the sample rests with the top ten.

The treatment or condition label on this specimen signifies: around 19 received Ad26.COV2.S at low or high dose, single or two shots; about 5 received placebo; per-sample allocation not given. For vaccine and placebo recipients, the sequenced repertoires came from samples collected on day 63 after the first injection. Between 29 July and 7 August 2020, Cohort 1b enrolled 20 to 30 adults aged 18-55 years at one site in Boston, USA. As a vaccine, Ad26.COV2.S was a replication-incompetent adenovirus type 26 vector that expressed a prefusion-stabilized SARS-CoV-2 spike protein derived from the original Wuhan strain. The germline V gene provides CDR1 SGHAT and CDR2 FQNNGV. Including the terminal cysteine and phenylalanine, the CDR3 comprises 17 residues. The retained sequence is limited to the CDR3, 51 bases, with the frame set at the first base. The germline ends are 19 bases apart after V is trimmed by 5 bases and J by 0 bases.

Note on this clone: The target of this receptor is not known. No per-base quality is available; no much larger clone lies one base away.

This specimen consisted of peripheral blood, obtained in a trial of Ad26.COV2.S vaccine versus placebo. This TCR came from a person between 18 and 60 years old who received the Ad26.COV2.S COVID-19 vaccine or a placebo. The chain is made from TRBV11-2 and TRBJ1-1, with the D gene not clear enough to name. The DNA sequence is TGTGCCAGCAGCGACTCGGGTTTTCGTCGGCTGAACACTGAAGCTTTCTTT. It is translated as CASSDSGFRRLNTEAFF.